The 30 T cell receptor beta chains below come from one sample, sequenced in a study of metastatic and nonmetastatic thyroid tumors. TCRdb re-analyzed the PCR reads through MiXCR. The data hold around 61,000 clones, with 25% to 30% observed a single time. Among the patients, none had received any treatment before thyroid surgery. The sequenced sample was blood. These receptors were collected from a female donor with papillary thyroid cancer or a benign thyroid nodule (not recorded which). Some clones in this sample may be carry-over from other donors' samples.

A few counts support this clone. The chain combines TRBV6-1 with TRBJ1-2, with no clear D. This CDR3 has 13 residues. Trimming took 1 base from V and 1 from J, leaving 4 bases between them. Germline CDR1 and CDR2: MNHNS and SASEGT. CDR3 region: CASSEDSNYGYTF. DNA for the CDR3: TGTGCCAGCAGTGAAGACAGTAACTATGGCTACACCTTC.

The chain carries TRBV12-3 or TRBV12-4 and TRBJ2-1; weak D call: TRBD2 (6 bases). The CDR3 totals 12 residues. Trimming stripped 8 bases from V and 4 bases from J, with 9 bases between. The CDR3 DNA reads as TGTGCCAGCGGAGGAGGGTACAATGAGCAGTTCTTC. This translates into CASGGGYNEQFF.

The V and J genes are TRBV7-3 and TRBJ2-7; 8 bases agree with TRBD1. This CDR3 spans 15 amino acids. Losses at the gene ends were 2 bases for V and 2 bases for J; bases not matched to a gene: 5. Germline values: CDR1 SGHTA, CDR2 FQGTGA. The CDR3 reads CASSLLGTGTYEQYF. The CDR3 bases are TGTGCCAGCAGCTTATTAGGGACAGGCACCTACGAGCAGTACTTC.

This clone was recorded a few times. The chain is built from TRBV12-3 or TRBV12-4 and TRBJ1-5; D unclear. Trimming shortened V by 6 bases and J by 6 bases, and 12 bases separated the two germline ends. This CDR3 has 13 residues. CDR3 nucleotide sequence: TGTGCCAGCAGCCTCGCACGGGGTCAGCCCCAGCATTTT. It yields the protein CASSLARGQPQHF.

This clone appeared a single time. Since a much larger clone is just one base distant, this may be a read error. The same CDR3 arises from other DNA sequences in this sample as well. The rearrangement joins TRBV9 to TRBJ1-2, with 9 positions matching TRBD1. CDR1 SGDLS and CDR2 YYNGEE come from the germline V gene. Germline trimming cut 0 bases from V and 3 bases from J; bases unmatched to any gene: 6. The CDR3 is made up of 16 amino acids. This CDR3 reads CASSVGQDRGYYGYTF. DNA for the CDR3: TGTGCCAGCAGCGTAGGTCAGGACAGGGGCTACTATGGCTACACCTTC.

In its sample, this clone was seen many times. This chain joins TRBV19 and TRBJ2-7, with 8 positions matching TRBD2. CDR3 length: 16 amino acids. Germline V gives CDR1 LNHDA, CDR2 SQIVND (reference sequence). Germline trimming cut 7 bases from V and 3 bases from J; bases unmatched to any gene: 14. CDR3 amino acids: CASNNRRAGEDYEQYF. In DNA form, the CDR3 reads TGTGCCAGTAACAACCGCCGAGCGGGAGAAGACTACGAGCAGTACTTC.

This sequence joins TRBV10-3 and TRBJ2-1; 13 bases line up with TRBD2. CDR1 is ENHRY and CDR2 is SYGVKD in the germline V gene. The CDR3 runs 16 residues. Losses at the gene ends were 2 bases for V and 7 bases for J; bases not matched to a gene: 5. The CDR3 region is CAISEPGTSGINEQFF. In nucleotides, the CDR3 is TGTGCCATCAGTGAGCCGGGGACTAGCGGGATTAATGAGCAGTTCTTC.

V is TRBV20-1 and J is TRBJ2-7; 7 nucleotides agree with TRBD2. Per germline, CDR1 DFQATT and CDR2 SNEGSKA (reference sequence). V was pared by 0 bases and J by 6 bases, with 8 bases of the junction left unmatched. This CDR3 is 14 amino acids long. DNA for the CDR3: TGCAGTGCTAGAGATGGGGAGGGCCTCACCGAGCAGTACTTC. Translating it yields CSARDGEGLTEQYF.

V gene TRBV7-2 combines with J gene TRBJ1-1, with 7 positions matching TRBD1. This CDR3 spans 14 amino acids. Germline loops: CDR1 SGHTA, CDR2 FQGNSA. With 5 bases clipped from V and 1 base from J, the junction kept 4 bases outside the gene matches. The DNA for the CDR3 is TGTGCCAGCAGCCCTGGACAGGCGAACACTGAAGCTTTCTTT. Translation gives CASSPGQANTEAFF. The whole variable domain, filled in from reference TRBV7-2 and TRBJ1-1, reads GAGVSQSPSNKVTEKGKDVELRCDPISGHTALYWYRQSLGQGLEFLIYFQGNSAPDKSGLPSDRFSAERTGGSVSTLTIQRTQQEDSAVYLCASSPGQANTEAFFGQGTRLTVV.

The chain employs TRBV2 and TRBJ1-6; 8 nucleotides align to TRBD1. Germline V CDR1 and CDR2: SNHLY, FYNNEI. The J segment lost 6 bases and the V segment lost 3 bases, leaving 1 base of the junction unmatched. The CDR3 has 14 amino acids. Here the CDR3 reads CASSDRGRNSPLHF. The CDR3 region has the DNA TGTGCCAGCAGTGACAGGGGGCGTAATTCACCCCTCCACTTT. Full variable domain (rest looked up from reference TRBV2 and TRBJ1-6): EPEVTQTPSHQVTQMGQEVILRCVPISNHLYFYWYRQILGQKVEFLVSFYNNEISEKSEIFDDQFSVERPDGSNFTLKIRSTKLEDSAMYFCASSDRGRNSPLHFGNGTRLTVT.

The chain carries TRBV5-1 and TRBJ2-3, with D possibly being TRBD1 or TRBD2 (5 bases each). Germline assignment: CDR1 SGHRS and CDR2 YFSETQ. The CDR3 sequence is 16 residues long. Trimming cost V 4 bases and J 4 bases, with 19 bases left between them. CDR3 sequence reads: CASSPGRTGLPDTQYF. The DNA for the CDR3 is TGCGCCAGCAGCCCTGGGAGAACGGGGCTACCAGATACGCAGTATTTT.

This clone came up many times. In DNA form, the CDR3 reads TGTGCCACCAGTGTTAACGACCCCGGACAGGGGGACACTGAAGCTTTCTTT. As protein: CATSVNDPGQGDTEAFF. This chain connects TRBV24-1 to TRBJ1-1; 10 nucleotides line up with TRBD1. Germline V gives CDR1 KGHDR, CDR2 SFDVKD. Germline trimming cut 5 bases from V and 3 bases from J; bases unmatched to any gene: 11. CDR3 length equals 17 residues.

This chain connects TRBV19 to TRBJ2-7; maybe TRBD2 (6 bases). The CDR3 totals 14 residues. Trimming took 5 bases from V and 3 from J, leaving 14 bases between them. The germline V gene has CDR1 LNHDA and CDR2 SQIVND (reference sequence). For the CDR3, the DNA is TGTGCCAGTAGTCGATCGGGAGTGGGCTACGAGCAGTACTTC. It is translated as CASSRSGVGYEQYF.

The rearrangement uses TRBV4-1 and TRBJ1-1; weak D call: TRBD1 (6 bases). Trimming stripped 7 bases from V and 1 base from J, with 10 bases between. The CDR3 is 13 residues long. Germline V gene data show CDR1 as MGHRA and CDR2 as YSYEKL. The CDR3 reads CASTRTENTEAFF. The CDR3 bases are TGCGCCAGCACCCGGACAGAGAACACTGAAGCTTTCTTT.

V is TRBV6-6 and J is TRBJ2-7; 12 bases are a match to TRBD2. This CDR3 is built from 16 residues. CDR1 and CDR2 from the germline V gene are MNHNY and SVGAGI (reference sequence). V lost 0 bases, J lost 5 bases, and 5 bases stayed unmatched. CDR3 amino acids: CASSYSWTSGVDEQYF. The DNA for the CDR3 is TGTGCCAGCAGTTACTCCTGGACTAGCGGGGTAGACGAGCAGTACTTC.

The rearrangement joins TRBV30 to TRBJ2-1; D is perhaps TRBD2 (5 bases). V shed 1 base and J shed 14 bases, with 12 bases lying between them. The CDR3 contains 11 residues. Germline loops: CDR1 GTSNPN, CDR2 SVGIG (reference sequence). DNA of the CDR3: TGTGCCTGGAGTGAGAAAGGTAGCGAGTTCTTC. Protein product: CAWSEKGSEFF.

This chain connects TRBV11-2 to TRBJ1-6; D is undetermined. The V end was cut by 6 bases, the J end by 9 bases, with 24 bases between. Germline CDR1 reads SGHAT; CDR2 reads FQNNGV. The CDR3 sequence is 17 residues long. The CDR3 loop is CASRRSRTRFFSSPLHF. DNA for the CDR3: TGTGCCAGCAGAAGATCCCGGACGAGGTTTTTCTCTTCACCCCTCCACTTT.

This clone was picked up many times. The chain links TRBV4-3 to TRBJ2-3; 12 bases are shared with TRBD2. V trimming: 3 bases; J trimming: 3 bases; junction bases outside the gene matches: 4. Germline-derived CDR1 and CDR2 are LGHNA and YSLEER. This CDR3 has 16 residues. The CDR3 DNA reads as TGCGCCAGCAGCCATGAGACTAGCGGGAGTACAGATACGCAGTATTTT. This codes for CASSHETSGSTDTQYF.

The chain links TRBV12-3 or TRBV12-4 to TRBJ2-3; TRBD2 is a possible D gene (5 bases). Trimming pared 6 bases from V and 4 bases from J, leaving 14 bases between. CDR3 length equals 14 residues. The CDR3 loop is CASSPPAGADTQYF. In DNA, the CDR3 is TGTGCCAGCAGCCCCCCCGCGGGCGCAGATACGCAGTATTTT.

The chain employs TRBV6-9 and TRBJ1-2; 10 bases map to TRBD1. J gave up 2 bases and V 2 bases, and 5 bases lay outside the gene matches. CDR3 length: 16 amino acids. CDR1 is MNHGY and CDR2 is SVAAGI in the germline V gene. The CDR3 bases are TGTGCCAGCAGTTATGGGACAGGGGCCTTCAACTATGGCTACACCTTC. This translates into CASSYGTGAFNYGYTF.

This clone showed up just a few times. The gene calls are TRBV11-2 and TRBJ1-1, with 9 nucleotides matching TRBD1. This CDR3 contains 14 residues. Germline V lookup: CDR1 SGHAT, CDR2 FQNNGV. J was trimmed by 5 bases and V by 1 base; bases with no gene match: 2. The CDR3 sequence: CASSLVGTGTEAFF. The CDR3 nucleotides read TGTGCCAGCAGCTTAGTGGGGACAGGGACTGAAGCTTTCTTT.

The chain combines TRBV30 with TRBJ2-2; TRBD1 is a possible D gene (6 bases). Trimming took off 0 bases at V and 5 bases at J, with 7 bases between the two ends. The germline V gene encodes CDR1 GTSNPN and CDR2 SVGIG (reference sequence). The CDR3 sequence is 13 residues long. The CDR3 loop reads CAWSVGGTGELFF. The CDR3, as DNA: TGTGCCTGGAGTGTAGGGGGAACCGGGGAGCTGTTTTTT.

About this clone: At the DNA level, this CDR3 is encoded by other sequences in the same sample as well. The CDR3 nucleotides are TGTGCCAGTAGTAAAGCAACAGGCTTCTACGAGCAGTACTTC. It is translated as CASSKATGFYEQYF. The chain joins TRBV19 to TRBJ2-7; a weak D match, TRBD1 (5 bases). The CDR3 spans 14 residues. Per germline, CDR1 LNHDA and CDR2 SQIVND (reference sequence). Deletions cut 4 bases from V and 3 bases from J, with 13 bases between.

This rearrangement joins TRBV6-2 or TRBV6-3 to TRBJ2-7; 9 bases align to TRBD1. Germline CDR1 is MNHEY and CDR2 is SVGEGT. The CDR3 is 12 residues long. V dropped 8 bases and J dropped 5; count of bases not matched to a gene: 4. CDR3 amino acids: CASLDRGNEQYF. The CDR3, as DNA: TGTGCCAGCCTCGACAGGGGGAACGAGCAGTACTTC.

This chain uses TRBV20-1 with TRBJ1-2; D is perhaps TRBD1 (6 bases). This CDR3 spans 14 amino acids. Looked up from germline, CDR1 is DFQATT and CDR2 is SNEGSKA (reference sequence). V gave up 2 bases and J gave up 8 bases, with 18 bases separating them. The CDR3 here is CSARSGAGLGGYTF. In nucleotides, the CDR3 is TGCAGTGCTAGATCGGGGGCGGGACTCGGCGGCTACACCTTC.

This clone was counted at least ten times. The chain couples TRBV27 to TRBJ1-4, with a weak D call TRBD1 (5 bases). Between the trimmed V and J ends, which lost 5 bases and 11 bases, there was a span of 15 bases. The CDR3 totals 13 residues. Per germline, CDR1 MNHEY and CDR2 SMNVEV (reference sequence). The CDR3 protein is CASSATAIGKLFF. The CDR3 DNA reads as TGTGCCAGCAGTGCGACAGCCATCGGGAAACTGTTTTTT.

The chain carries TRBV7-2 and TRBJ2-7; D is undetermined. V shed 7 bases and J shed 3 bases, with 16 bases lying between them. The CDR3 is 14 amino acids. Per germline, CDR1 SGHTA and CDR2 FQGNSA. As DNA, the CDR3 is TGTGCCAGCAAATTAGACCGTTTGAACTACGAGCAGTACTTC. Its protein product is CASKLDRLNYEQYF.

This clone was picked up one time. The CDR3 DNA reads as TGTGCCAGCAGCGTCCAACCACTAGCGGGAGGTCACAATGAGCAGTTCTTC. This gives the protein CASSVQPLAGGHNEQFF. The chain is built from TRBV9 and TRBJ2-1, with TRBD2 matching 12 bases. The V gene's germline CDR1 is SGDLS and CDR2 YYNGEE. This CDR3 is 17 amino acids long. Germline trimming cut 2 bases from V and 5 bases from J; bases unmatched to any gene: 8.

This clone occurred a few times. The conserved phenylalanine or tryptophan normally closing the CDR3 is absent here, so this likely arose from a read error. V is TRBV6-1 and J is TRBJ1-2; 8 bases line up with TRBD1. Germline V gene data show CDR1 as MNHNS and CDR2 as SASEGT. CDR3 length: 13 amino acids. The CDR3 DNA follows: TGTGCCAGCAGGGAAGGACAGGGCGATGGCTACACCCTC. Residues: CASREGQGDGYTL.

This clone was counted at least ten times. The J gene is TRBJ2-7, the V gene TRBV7-2; D is undetermined. V dropped 5 bases and J dropped 3 bases, with 11 bases sitting between them. Germline V lookup: CDR1 SGHTA, CDR2 FQGNSA. The CDR3 is made up of 13 amino acids. Here the CDR3 reads CASSPGPYYEQYF. Written as DNA, the CDR3 is TGTGCCAGCAGCCCCGGACCTTACTACGAGCAGTACTTC.